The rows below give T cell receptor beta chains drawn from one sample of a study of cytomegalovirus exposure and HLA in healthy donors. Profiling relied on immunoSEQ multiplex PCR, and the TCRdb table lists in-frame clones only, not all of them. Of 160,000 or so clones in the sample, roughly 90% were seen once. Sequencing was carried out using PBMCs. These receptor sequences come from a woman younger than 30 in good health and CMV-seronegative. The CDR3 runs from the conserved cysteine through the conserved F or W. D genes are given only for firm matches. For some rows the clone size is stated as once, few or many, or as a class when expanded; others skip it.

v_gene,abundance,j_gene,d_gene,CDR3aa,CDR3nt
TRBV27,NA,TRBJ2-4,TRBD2,CASSSLVSGRIIQYF,TGTGCCAGCAGTTCTCTGGTGAGCGGGAGGATCATTCAGTACTTC
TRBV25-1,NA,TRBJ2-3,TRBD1,CASSSTGANTDTQYF,TGTGCCAGCAGCAGTACAGGGGCTAACACAGATACGCAGTATTTT
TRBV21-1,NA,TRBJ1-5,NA,CASSNMAGGSQPQHF,TGTGCCAGCAGCAATATGGCAGGGGGTAGTCAGCCCCAGCATTTT
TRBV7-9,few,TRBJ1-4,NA,CASSLMSGAKEKLFF,TGTGCCAGCAGCTTAATGTCAGGGGCTAAAGAAAAACTGTTTTTT
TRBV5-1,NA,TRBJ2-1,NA,CASSLPGDNEQFF,TGCGCCAGCAGCTTGCCCGGAGACAATGAGCAGTTCTTC
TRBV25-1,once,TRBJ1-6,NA,CASSEAGTGSPLHF,TGTGCCAGCAGTGAGGCTGGAACGGGTTCACCCCTCCACTTT
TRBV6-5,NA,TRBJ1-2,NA,CASSPRGAGYTF,TGTGCCAGCAGTCCCAGGGGCGCGGGCTACACCTTC
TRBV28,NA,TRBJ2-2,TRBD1,CASSLLGQGGTGELFF,TGTGCCAGCAGTCTACTGGGACAGGGGGGGACCGGGGAGCTGTTTTTT
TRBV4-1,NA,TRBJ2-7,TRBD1,CASSQGQGLEQYF,TGCGCCAGCAGCCAAGGACAGGGTCTCGAGCAGTACTTC
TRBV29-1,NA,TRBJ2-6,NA,CSVPGFPTGANVLTF,TGCAGCGTCCCCGGGTTCCCCACTGGGGCCAACGTCCTGACTTTC
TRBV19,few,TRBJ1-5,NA,CASSGQPEQPQHF,TGTGCCAGTAGTGGACAGCCGGAACAGCCCCAGCATTTT
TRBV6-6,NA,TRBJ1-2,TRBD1,CASSVVGQENGYTF,TGTGCCAGCAGTGTAGTGGGACAGGAGAATGGCTACACCTTC
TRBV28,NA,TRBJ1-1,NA,CASRPFRGAENTEAFF,TGTGCCAGCAGACCCTTCAGGGGCGCAGAGAACACTGAAGCTTTCTTT
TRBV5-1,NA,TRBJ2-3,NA,CASSAGAFTDTQYF,TGCGCCAGCTCCGCGGGGGCATTCACAGATACGCAGTATTTT
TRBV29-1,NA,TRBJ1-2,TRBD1,CSVDRDDYGYPF,TGCAGCGTGGACAGGGATGACTATGGCTACCCCTTC
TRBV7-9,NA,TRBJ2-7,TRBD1,CSSSPSRTGPPTGYF,TGTTCCAGCAGCCCTAGCCGGACAGGGCCCCCAACGGGGTACTTC
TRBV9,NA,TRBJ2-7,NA,CASSVETGPSYEQYF,TGTGCCAGCAGCGTAGAAACAGGTCCCTCCTACGAGCAGTACTTC
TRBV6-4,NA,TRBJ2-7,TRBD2,CASSEGLAGNHEQYF,TGTGCCAGCAGTGAAGGGCTAGCGGGTAATCACGAGCAGTACTTC
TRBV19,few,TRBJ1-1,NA,CASRNLLNTEAFF,TGTGCCAGTAGAAATCTCCTGAACACTGAAGCTTTCTTT
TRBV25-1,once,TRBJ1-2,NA,CASSLEDRPNYGYTF,TGTGCCAGCAGTTTAGAAGACAGGCCTAACTATGGCTACACCTTC
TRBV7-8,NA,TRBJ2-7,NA,CASSGARLKAYSYEQYF,TGTGCCAGCAGCGGAGCCCGGTTAAAGGCCTACTCCTACGAGCAGTACTTC
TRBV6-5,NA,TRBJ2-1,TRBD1,CATSRRDRVGHEQFF,TGTGCCACCTCAAGGAGGGACAGGGTGGGCCATGAGCAGTTCTTC
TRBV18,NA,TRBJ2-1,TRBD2,CASSPTAGETGEQFF,TGTGCCAGCTCACCAACAGCGGGGGAGACAGGTGAGCAGTTCTTC
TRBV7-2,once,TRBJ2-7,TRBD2,CAGSLETGGSYEQYF,TGTGCCGGCAGCTTAGAGACGGGGGGCTCCTACGAGCAGTACTTC
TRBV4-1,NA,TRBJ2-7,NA,CASSQYTGYEQYF,TGCGCCAGCAGCCAATATACGGGCTACGAGCAGTACTTC
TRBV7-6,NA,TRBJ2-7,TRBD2,CASSSQTSGGYEQYF,TGTGCCAGCAGCTCACAGACTAGCGGGGGTTACGAGCAGTACTTC
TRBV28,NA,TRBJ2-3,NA,CASSFLRGQDTQYF,TGTGCCAGCAGTTTCCTGCGGGGTCAAGATACGCAGTATTTT
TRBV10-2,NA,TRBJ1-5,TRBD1,CATRDREVYSNQPQHF,TGCGCCACCCGTGACAGGGAGGTCTATAGCAATCAGCCCCAGCATTTT
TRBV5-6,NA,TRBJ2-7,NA,CASSTKPYSYEQYF,TGTGCCAGCAGCACTAAGCCCTACTCCTACGAGCAGTACTTC
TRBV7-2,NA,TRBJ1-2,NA,CASSLFGNWEGYTF,TGTGCCAGCAGCTTATTTGGGAATTGGGAGGGCTACACCTTC
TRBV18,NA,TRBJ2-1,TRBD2,CASSSRDYQRDNEQFF,TGTGCCAGCTCATCCCGGGACTATCAACGGGACAATGAGCAGTTCTTC
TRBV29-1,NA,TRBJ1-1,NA,CSAWATEAFF,TGCAGTGCTTGGGCCACTGAAGCTTTCTTT
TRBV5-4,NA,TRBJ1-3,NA,CASSLQGIRSGNTIYF,TGTGCCAGCAGCCTTCAGGGGATACGGTCTGGAAACACCATATATTTT
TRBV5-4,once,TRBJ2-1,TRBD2,CASSLLSGGAGVEQFF,TGTGCTAGCAGCCTCCTTAGCGGGGGGGCCGGAGTGGAGCAGTTCTTC
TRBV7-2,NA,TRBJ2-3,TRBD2,CASSLAAGGYRVRTDTQYF,TGTGCCAGCAGCTTAGCCGCGGGGGGGTATAGAGTCCGCACAGATACGCAGTATTTT
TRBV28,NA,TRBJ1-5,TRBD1,CASSRQGEENQPQHF,TGTGCCAGCAGCAGACAGGGAGAGGAGAATCAGCCCCAGCATTTT
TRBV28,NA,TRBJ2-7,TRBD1,CASSPWTGTYEQYF,TGTGCCAGCAGTCCTTGGACAGGGACCTACGAGCAGTACTTC
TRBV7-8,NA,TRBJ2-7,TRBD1,CASSLVLAGTGGYEQYF,TGTGCCAGCAGCTTAGTGTTGGCGGGGACAGGGGGCTACGAGCAGTACTTC
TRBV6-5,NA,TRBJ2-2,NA,CASSPGTPNTGELFF,TGTGCCAGCAGTCCCGGGACACCGAACACCGGGGAGCTGTTTTTT
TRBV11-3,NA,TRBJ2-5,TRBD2,CASSLAASGLETQYF,TGTGCCAGCAGCTTAGCGGCTAGCGGCCTAGAGACCCAGTACTTC
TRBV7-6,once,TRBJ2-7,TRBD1,CASSSIDRGSEQYF,TGTGCCAGCAGCTCGATCGACAGGGGCTCCGAGCAGTACTTC
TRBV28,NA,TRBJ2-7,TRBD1,CASSLGQGNSYEQYF,TGTGCCAGCAGTTTAGGACAGGGGAATTCCTACGAGCAGTACTTC
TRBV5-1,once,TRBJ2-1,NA,CASRGITRTQKSYNEQFF,TGCGCCAGCAGAGGGATTACCAGGACACAAAAATCCTACAATGAGCAGTTCTTC
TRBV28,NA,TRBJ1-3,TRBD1,CASRQGGNTIYF,TGTGCCAGCAGACAGGGGGGAAACACCATATATTTT
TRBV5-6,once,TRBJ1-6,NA,CASSPRVINSPLHF,TGTGCCAGCAGCCCACGGGTCATCAATTCACCCCTCCACTTT
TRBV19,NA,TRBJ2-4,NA,CASSRAGEGGKNIQYF,TGTGCCAGTAGTAGGGCCGGTGAGGGAGGCAAAAACATTCAGTACTTC
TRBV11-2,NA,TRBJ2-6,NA,CASSLISSGANVLTF,TGTGCCAGCAGCCTAATAAGCTCTGGGGCCAACGTCCTGACTTTC
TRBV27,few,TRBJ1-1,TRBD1,CASSLSGTGPTEAFF,TGTGCCAGCAGTTTATCCGGGACAGGGCCCACTGAAGCTTTCTTT
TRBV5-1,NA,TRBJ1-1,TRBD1,CASSLDTGGGEAFF,TGCGCCAGCAGCTTGGATACAGGGGGCGGTGAAGCTTTCTTT